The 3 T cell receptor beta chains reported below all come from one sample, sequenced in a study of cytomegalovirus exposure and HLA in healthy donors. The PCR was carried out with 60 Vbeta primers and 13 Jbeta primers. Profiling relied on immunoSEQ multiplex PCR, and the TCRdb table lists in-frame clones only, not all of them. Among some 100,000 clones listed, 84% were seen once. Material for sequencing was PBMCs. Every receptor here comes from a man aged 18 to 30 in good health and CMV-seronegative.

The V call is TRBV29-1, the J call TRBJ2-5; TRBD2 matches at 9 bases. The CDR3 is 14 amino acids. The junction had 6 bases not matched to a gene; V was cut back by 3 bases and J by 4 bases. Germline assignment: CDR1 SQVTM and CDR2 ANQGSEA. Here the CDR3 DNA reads TGCAGCGTTGAGCGCGGGAGGGCCGGAGAGACCCAGTACTTC. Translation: CSVERGRAGETQYF.

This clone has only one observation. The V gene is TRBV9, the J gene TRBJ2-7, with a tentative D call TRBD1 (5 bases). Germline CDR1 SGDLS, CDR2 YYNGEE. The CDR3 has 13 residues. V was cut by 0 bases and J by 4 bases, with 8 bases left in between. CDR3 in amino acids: CASSVGGTYEQYF. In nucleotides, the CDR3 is TGTGCCAGCAGCGTAGGGGGCACGTACGAGCAGTACTTC.

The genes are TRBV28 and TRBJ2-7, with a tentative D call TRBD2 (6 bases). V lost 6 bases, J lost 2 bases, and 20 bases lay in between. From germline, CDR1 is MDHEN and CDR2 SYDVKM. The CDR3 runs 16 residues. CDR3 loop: CASRPYGAGTPYEQYF. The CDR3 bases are TGTGCCAGCAGACCATATGGGGCCGGGACTCCCTACGAGCAGTACTTC. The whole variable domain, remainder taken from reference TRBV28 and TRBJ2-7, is DVKVTQSSRYLVKRTGEKVFLECVQDMDHENMFWYRQDPGLGLRLIYFSYDVKMKEKGDIPEGYSVSREKKERFSLILESASTNQTSMYLCASRPYGAGTPYEQYFGPGTRLTVT.